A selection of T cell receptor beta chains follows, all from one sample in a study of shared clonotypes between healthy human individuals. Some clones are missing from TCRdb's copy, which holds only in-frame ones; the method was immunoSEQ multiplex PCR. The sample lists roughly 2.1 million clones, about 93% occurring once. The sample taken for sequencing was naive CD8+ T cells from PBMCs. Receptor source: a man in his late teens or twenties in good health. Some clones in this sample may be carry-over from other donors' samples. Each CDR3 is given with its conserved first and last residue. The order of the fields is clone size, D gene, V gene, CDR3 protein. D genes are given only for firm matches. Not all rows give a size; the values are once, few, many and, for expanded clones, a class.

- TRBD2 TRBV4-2 CASSQAPLLAGVADTQYF
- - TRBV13 CASSLGGTSNNQPQHF
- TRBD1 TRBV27 CASSPQGATNYGYTF
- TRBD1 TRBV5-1 CASSPHPGQGPQPQHF
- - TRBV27 CASSPRIREYNEQFF
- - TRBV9 CASSVGLTDNEQFF
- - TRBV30 CAWGPGHINQPQHF
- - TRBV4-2 CASSDLGRQFF
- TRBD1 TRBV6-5 CASSLQQGRFFEKLFF
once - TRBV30 CAWSVWDLPPYGYTF
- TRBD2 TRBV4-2 CASSLLLGTSGNEQFF
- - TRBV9 CASSVGQGHYNEQFF
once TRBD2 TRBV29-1 CSVEGLAGGPYNEQFF
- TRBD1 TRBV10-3 CAISESWRDRNIVTYTF
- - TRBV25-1 CASKVSGEQFF
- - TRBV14 CASSQDLENEFFPLNEQFF
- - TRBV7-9 CASSPYNAGMGANVLTF
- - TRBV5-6 CASSSVLNEQFF
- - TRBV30 CAWSPQRPPLHF
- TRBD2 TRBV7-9 CASSSGLAGEQFF
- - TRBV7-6 CASSARDEQFF
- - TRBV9 CASRSTGDTEAFF
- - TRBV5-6 CASRTGFGLTGELFF
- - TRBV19 CASSIGWYGLTDTQYF
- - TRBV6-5 CASSYGGYYEQYF
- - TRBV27 CASSLSLRDTEAFF
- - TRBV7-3 CASSVFGIPYNEQFF
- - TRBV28 CASSLRSWGAHGYTF
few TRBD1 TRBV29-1 CSVETGRDTEAFF
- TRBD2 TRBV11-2 CASSFAGDEQFF
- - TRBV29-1 CSATGGVTEKLFF
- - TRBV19 CASSIRRQLAGNQPQHF